This TCR beta chain was captured by sequencing in a study of OX40 agonist ivuxolimab in advanced cancers. Study-wide context: As their treatment, patients were administered ivuxolimab, an agonistic anti-OX40 (CD134) antibody.

Findings of the study overall: On average, a greater number of expanded clones characterised CD8+ T cells relative to CD4+.

TCRdb's table, derived via immunoSEQ multiplex PCR, lists solely in-frame clones and lacks some. This sample yields over 55,000 clones, of which more than 80% are seen a single time; 1.9% belongs to the top ten. As to this clone: Its antigen is undetermined.

This CDR3 is 16 amino acids long. Germline loops: CDR1 LGHNA, CDR2 YSLEER. The V gene lost 0 bases and the J gene lost 5 bases, with 16 bases spanning the gap. Researchers took blood at baseline, on cycle 4 day 1, and on cycle 7 day 1. Sequencing used CD4+ or CD8+ T cells sorted from blood, obtained in a trial of the OX40 agonist ivuxolimab. The TCR was taken from an adult with an advanced solid tumor such as melanoma, head and neck, liver or kidney cancer. The gene calls are TRBV4-3 and TRBJ2-5, with D possibly being TRBD2 (6 bases). The CDR3 nucleotides are TGCGCCAGCAGCCAAGATCGGGGACTTTCAGCCGAGACCCAGTACTTC. The encoded protein is CASSQDRGLSAETQYF.